These 4 T cell receptor beta chains originate from one sample sequenced in a study of cytomegalovirus exposure and HLA in healthy donors. With 60 Vbeta and 13 Jbeta primers, the PCR was carried out. Only in-frame clones appear in the TCRdb table, and some are missing; sequencing was by immunoSEQ multiplex PCR. The profile shows about 110,000 clones, 70% of them singletons. Source material: PBMCs. The receptors originated from a man aged 25-45 years in good health and CMV-seropositive.

The chain uses TRBV4-1 and TRBJ1-6; no clear D. The germline V gene encodes CDR1 MGHRA and CDR2 YSYEKL. CDR3 size: 16 residues. The V and J ends lost 0 bases and 8 bases respectively, with 14 bases between them. CDR3 bases: TGCGCCAGCAGCCAAGATCACGGGGAATCCTATTCACCCCTCCACTTT. Translated: CASSQDHGESYSPLHF.

The chain combines TRBV4-1 with TRBJ1-1, with 7 bases fitting TRBD1. The junction had 8 bases not matched to a gene; V was cut back by 1 base and J by 3 bases. The CDR3 covers 16 residues. Germline V gene lookup returns CDR1 MGHRA and CDR2 YSYEKL. The CDR3 region has the DNA TGCGCCAGCAGCCAAGGACAGGGCCTGGGGGACACTGAAGCTTTCTTT. This codes for CASSQGQGLGDTEAFF.

The rearrangement joins TRBV2 to TRBJ1-2, with 7 positions matching TRBD1. The CDR3 runs to 13 residues. The J segment lost 3 bases and the V segment lost 6 bases, leaving 4 bases of the junction unmatched. Germline values: CDR1 SNHLY, CDR2 FYNNEI. CDR3 in amino acids: CASRLGQDYGYTF. The CDR3 nucleotides read TGTGCCAGCAGACTTGGACAGGACTATGGCTACACCTTC.

The rearrangement uses TRBV29-1 and TRBJ1-1, with TRBD1 matching over 10 bases. CDR3 length: 13 amino acids. Germline values: CDR1 SQVTM, CDR2 ANQGSEA. J gave up 11 bases and V 3 bases, and 9 bases lay outside the gene matches. The CDR3 spells CSVEGDRGREAFF. The CDR3 nucleotides read TGCAGCGTTGAGGGGGACAGGGGTAGGGAGGCTTTCTTT.